This passage covers 28 T cell receptor beta chains from one sample sequenced in a study of T cell changes during pregnancy in multiple sclerosis. Using immunoSEQ multiplex PCR, the repertoire was profiled, and TCRdb retains in-frame clones only, with some absent. The sample has roughly 57,000 clones; roughly 90% are singletons. The sample here was CD8+ T cells from peripheral blood mononuclear cells, taken before pregnancy. These receptor sequences come from a female donor with multiple sclerosis, enrolled in a pregnancy study.

The J gene is TRBJ1-1, the V gene TRBV5-5; D call uncertain. This CDR3 region has 13 residues. Germline assignment: CDR1 SGHKS and CDR2 YYEKEE (reference sequence). Trimming left V 0 bases short and J 8 bases short, with 11 bases between. Here the CDR3 reads CASSLAAGGEAFF. The CDR3 DNA sequence: TGTGCCAGCAGCTTGGCCGCAGGCGGGGAAGCTTTCTTT. The full variable domain, completed using reference TRBV5-5 and TRBJ1-1, is DAGVTQSPTHLIKTRGQQVTLRCSPISGHKSVSWYQQVLGQGPQFIFQYYEKEERGRGNFPDRFSARQFPNYSSELNVNALLLGDSALYLCASSLAAGGEAFFGQGTRLTVV.

This sequence joins TRBV7-9 and TRBJ1-4; possibly TRBD1 for D (6 bases). From germline, CDR1 is SEHNR and CDR2 FQNEAQ (reference sequence). This CDR3 spans 14 amino acids. The germline V and J ends were trimmed by 5 bases and 8 bases, with 15 bases remaining between them. The CDR3 sequence: CASSATGYGEKLFF. In nucleotides, the CDR3 is TGTGCCAGCAGCGCCACAGGGTATGGCGAAAAACTGTTTTTT.

The CDR3 DNA follows: TGTGCCAGCAGATTCCCCGACAGGGGGGGAACTGAAGCTTTCTTT. Amino acids: CASRFPDRGGTEAFF. This chain uses TRBV6-6 with TRBJ1-1; 9 bases fit TRBD1. The CDR3 extends over 15 amino acids. Losses at the gene ends were 6 bases for V and 5 bases for J; bases not matched to a gene: 10. Germline V gene lookup returns CDR1 MNHNY and CDR2 SVGAGI (reference sequence).

The V gene is TRBV5-4, the J gene TRBJ2-7; D uncertain. V was cut by 0 bases and J by 3 bases, with 16 bases left in between. Germline V gene data show CDR1 as SGHNT and CDR2 as YYREEE (reference sequence). The CDR3 has 16 amino acids. The CDR3 is CASSLEAWSSIYEQYF. For the CDR3, the DNA is TGTGCCAGCAGCTTGGAAGCGTGGAGTAGCATCTACGAGCAGTACTTC. Using reference TRBV5-4 and TRBJ2-7 for the parts outside the CDR3, the full variable domain is ETGVTQSPTHLIKTRGQQVTLRCSSQSGHNTVSWYQQALGQGPQFIFQYYREEENGRGNFPPRFSGLQFPNYSSELNVNALELDDSALYLCASSLEAWSSIYEQYFGPGTRLTVT.

This clone has just a few counts. The chain has TRBV13 and TRBJ2-3, with D maybe TRBD2 (7 bases). This CDR3 spans 15 amino acids. With 0 bases removed from V and 6 bases from J, the gap between germline ends came to 13 bases. CDR1 is PRHDT, CDR2 FYEKMQ, per germline (reference sequence). CDR3: CASSLGGGAPDTQYF. The CDR3 DNA reads TGTGCCAGCAGCTTAGGAGGGGGGGCCCCTGATACGCAGTATTTT. Full variable domain (rest looked up from reference TRBV13 and TRBJ2-3): AAGVIQSPRHLIKEKRETATLKCYPIPRHDTVYWYQQGPGQDPQFLISFYEKMQSDKGSIPDRFSAQQFSDYHSELNMSSLELGDSALYFCASSLGGGAPDTQYFGPGTRLTVL.

V is TRBV7-9 and J is TRBJ2-6; 7 bases match TRBD2. V gave up 6 bases and J gave up 0 bases; unmatched junction bases: 11. CDR3 size: 18 residues. CDR1 is SEHNR and CDR2 is FQNEAQ in the germline V gene (reference sequence). The CDR3 is CASRVPGLTGSGANVLTF. In DNA form, the CDR3 reads TGTGCCAGCAGGGTCCCGGGACTAACTGGCTCTGGGGCCAACGTCCTGACTTTC. The full variable domain, completed using reference TRBV7-9 and TRBJ2-6, is DTGVSQNPRHKITKRGQNVTFRCDPISEHNRLYWYRQTLGQGPEFLTYFQNEAQLEKSRLLSDRFSAERPKGSFSTLEIQRTEQGDSAMYLCASRVPGLTGSGANVLTFGAGSRLTVL.

The rearrangement links TRBV30 to TRBJ2-1; 11 bases line up with TRBD2. Germline loops: CDR1 GTSNPN, CDR2 SVGIG (reference sequence). J lost 9 bases, V lost 0 bases, and 7 bases had no gene match. The length of the CDR3 is 15 residues. DNA of the CDR3: TGTGCCTGGAGTGTTCTTAGCGGGGGGGCCACTGAGCAGTTCTTC. Its protein is CAWSVLSGGATEQFF.

The chain carries TRBV14 and TRBJ2-7, with D perhaps matching TRBD1 (6 bases). CDR3 length equals 13 residues. Trimming removed 1 base at V and 7 bases at J, with 11 bases between. Germline CDR1 and CDR2: SGHDN and FVKESK. DNA of the CDR3: TGTGCCAGCAGCCAAGTTACAGGGCTGGAGCAGTACTTC. Translating it yields CASSQVTGLEQYF.

V gene TRBV4-1 combines with J gene TRBJ1-4; maybe TRBD1 (6 bases). V was pared by 2 bases and J by 7 bases, with 14 bases between. This CDR3 spans 15 amino acids. Germline V gene lookup returns CDR1 MGHRA and CDR2 YSYEKL. CDR3 nucleotides: TGCGCCAGCAGCCAAATAGGGACAAACGGTGAAAAACTGTTTTTT. Amino acid sequence: CASSQIGTNGEKLFF.

This sequence joins TRBV7-9 and TRBJ2-3, with 10 bases fitting TRBD2. V shed 2 bases and J 0 bases; nucleotides not matched to a gene: 8. The CDR3 contains 18 residues. Germline-derived CDR1 and CDR2 are SEHNR and FQNEAQ (reference sequence). The CDR3 here is CASSLRRGTSASTDTQYF. CDR3 coding DNA: TGTGCCAGCAGCTTACGCCGCGGGACTAGCGCGAGCACAGATACGCAGTATTTT. Variable domain in full (rest from reference TRBV7-9 and TRBJ2-3): DTGVSQNPRHKITKRGQNVTFRCDPISEHNRLYWYRQTLGQGPEFLTYFQNEAQLEKSRLLSDRFSAERPKGSFSTLEIQRTEQGDSAMYLCASSLRRGTSASTDTQYFGPGTRLTVL.

The genes are TRBV6-4 and TRBJ2-7; 9 positions match TRBD1. Germline V CDR1 and CDR2: MRHNA, SNTAGT. J lost 3 bases, V lost 3 bases, and 15 bases had no gene match. This CDR3 region has 18 residues. The CDR3: CASSEAGQGINQNYEQYF. The DNA of the CDR3 is TGTGCCAGCAGTGAGGCCGGACAGGGGATTAATCAAAACTACGAGCAGTACTTC.

This clone was counted between two and nine times. The V gene is TRBV6-4, the J gene TRBJ2-5; 10 bases align to TRBD2. The CDR3 runs 15 residues. The J segment lost 2 bases and the V segment lost 3 bases, leaving 3 bases of the junction unmatched. Germline assignment: CDR1 MRHNA and CDR2 SNTAGT. The CDR3, as DNA: TGTGCCAGCAGTGATTCTAGCGGGGGACAAGAGACCCAGTACTTC. Amino acids: CASSDSSGGQETQYF.

The gene calls are TRBV7-9 and TRBJ1-2; no reliable D call. Trimming removed 2 bases at V and 4 bases at J, with 11 bases between. The CDR3 consists of 14 residues. Germline lookup yields CDR1 SEHNR and CDR2 FQNEAQ (reference sequence). In DNA, the CDR3 is TGTGCCAGCAGCTTACTGGCGCCGGGCTATGGCTACACCTTC. Encoded protein: CASSLLAPGYGYTF.

The chain recombines TRBV27 with TRBJ2-3; 10 positions agree with TRBD2. Per germline, CDR1 MNHEY and CDR2 SMNVEV (reference sequence). V lost 6 bases, J lost 2 bases, and 8 bases stayed unmatched. CDR3 size: 16 residues. CDR3 DNA: TGTGCCAGCAGCCAACTAGCGGGGCCCTACACAGATACGCAGTATTTT. As protein: CASSQLAGPYTDTQYF.

This chain joins TRBV6-1 and TRBJ1-5; tentative D call: TRBD1 (6 bases). This CDR3 is 17 amino acids long. Germline-derived CDR1 and CDR2 are MNHNS and SASEGT. Trimming left V 4 bases short and J 0 bases short, with 16 bases between. The CDR3 DNA reads TGTGCCAGCAGTGTACGGCTAGACAGGTATAGCAATCAGCCCCAGCATTTT. It yields the protein CASSVRLDRYSNQPQHF.

In this sample, this clone turned up once. V gene TRBV29-1 combines with J gene TRBJ2-3; D is possibly TRBD2 (5 bases). V shed 5 bases and J shed 5 bases, with 26 bases lying between them. CDR3 length equals 17 residues. The germline V gene encodes CDR1 SQVTM and CDR2 ANQGSEA. The CDR3 DNA reads TGCAGCGTTAGTAGTCGACTAATGGGCAACTTGGTAGATACGCAGTATTTT. Amino acids: CSVSSRLMGNLVDTQYF.

The chain combines TRBV9 with TRBJ1-1, with D possibly TRBD1 on 6 matching bases. The CDR3 has 15 residues. Germline CDR1 and CDR2: SGDLS and YYNGEE. The ends were cut back, 4 bases at V and 5 bases at J, with 18 bases in the middle. The CDR3 DNA reads as TGTGCCAGCAGCCCTAGCGGGGGGCTCAGTACTGAAGCTTTCTTT. This codes for CASSPSGGLSTEAFF.

This clone was seen a single time. The V gene is TRBV4-3, the J gene TRBJ1-5; D call uncertain. This CDR3 is 14 amino acids long. Trimming removed 0 bases at V and 6 bases at J, with 9 bases between. Per germline, CDR1 LGHNA and CDR2 YSLEER. CDR3 nucleotide sequence: TGCGCCAGCAGCCAAGAAGGCTGGAGTCAGCCCCAGCATTTT. It encodes CASSQEGWSQPQHF.

The V gene is TRBV7-2, the J gene TRBJ2-1; 10 bases align to TRBD2. The length of the CDR3 is 15 residues. Germline assignment: CDR1 SGHTA and CDR2 FQGNSA. V gave up 5 bases and J gave up 9 bases; unmatched junction bases: 10. CDR3 sequence (DNA): TGTGCCAGCAGCCCCCCCGGAGCGGGGGGGCTTGAGCAGTTCTTC. It yields the protein CASSPPGAGGLEQFF.

The chain links TRBV19 to TRBJ1-1, with D uncertain. The CDR3 covers 12 residues. Germline CDR1 reads LNHDA; CDR2 reads SQIVND (reference sequence). V dropped 3 bases and J dropped 8 bases, with 10 bases sitting between them. The CDR3 loop reads CASSMTPNEAFF. The CDR3 coding sequence is TGTGCCAGTAGTATGACACCCAACGAAGCTTTCTTT.

This clone has only one observation. The chain combines TRBV7-9 with TRBJ2-7; D is unresolved. This CDR3 comprises 15 residues. Trimming stripped 4 bases from V and 5 bases from J, with 18 bases between. Germline V gives CDR1 SEHNR, CDR2 FQNEAQ (reference sequence). CDR3 sequence: CASSSLGSLRNEQYF. CDR3 DNA sequence: TGTGCCAGCAGCTCCCTAGGTTCTCTTAGAAACGAGCAGTACTTC.

This chain connects TRBV19 to TRBJ1-5; maybe TRBD1 (6 bases). Germline assignment: CDR1 LNHDA and CDR2 SQIVND (reference sequence). V was pared by 2 bases and J by 9 bases, with 17 bases between. The CDR3 extends over 15 amino acids. CDR3 sequence: CASSIKQGSSRPQHF. The CDR3 DNA is TGTGCCAGTAGTATAAAGCAGGGGTCGTCTAGGCCCCAGCATTTT.

The chain is built from TRBV30 and TRBJ2-5, with 7 bases aligning to TRBD1. This CDR3 is built from 12 residues. From germline, CDR1 is GTSNPN and CDR2 SVGIG (reference sequence). Losses at the gene ends were 3 bases for V and 3 bases for J; bases not matched to a gene: 1. The CDR3 nucleotides are TGTGCCTGGAGCACAGGGGAAGAGACCCAGTACTTC. Its protein product is CAWSTGEETQYF.

This clone was seen a single time. The chain links TRBV2 to TRBJ1-2; D might be TRBD1 (6 bases). The V and J ends lost 7 bases and 1 base respectively, with 7 bases between them. The CDR3 has 12 amino acids. Germline V gives CDR1 SNHLY, CDR2 FYNNEI. The CDR3: CASTGVNYGYTF. CDR3 sequence (DNA): TGTGCCAGCACAGGGGTTAACTATGGCTACACCTTC.

With respect to this clone: At one end the junction does not follow the germline gene, possibly because of a read error. This chain uses TRBV7-3 with TRBJ2-7; TRBD1 matches 9 bases. CDR3 length: 14 residues. Germline CDR1 SGHTA, CDR2 FQGTGA. The CDR3 bases are TGTGCCAGCAGCCTAACAGGGGGCACCTACGAGCAGTACTTC. This codes for CASSLTGGTYEQYF.

The chain links TRBV29-1 to TRBJ1-1; D is unresolved. V lost 6 bases to trimming and J lost 4 bases, with 3 bases between them. The CDR3 is made up of 9 amino acids. The V gene's germline CDR1 is SQVTM and CDR2 ANQGSEA. In DNA, the CDR3 is TGCAGCGTCGGCACTGAAGCTTTCTTT. Translation: CSVGTEAFF.

The chain couples TRBV29-1 to TRBJ2-7; D may be TRBD2 (6 bases). Trimming shortened V by 2 bases and J by 5 bases, and 16 bases separated the two germline ends. This CDR3 comprises 14 residues. CDR1 is SQVTM, CDR2 ANQGSEA, per germline. This CDR3 is CSVEYPGEGDEQYF. DNA for the CDR3: TGCAGCGTTGAATATCCGGGGGAAGGCGACGAGCAGTACTTC.

This rearrangement joins TRBV9 to TRBJ2-6, with D tentatively TRBD2 (5 bases). Germline V gives CDR1 SGDLS, CDR2 YYNGEE. Trimming shortened V by 4 bases and J by 4 bases, and 15 bases separated the two germline ends. The length of the CDR3 is 16 residues. CDR3 amino acids: CASSPPAGEGANVLTF. Here the CDR3 DNA reads TGTGCCAGCAGCCCTCCGGCCGGGGAGGGGGCCAACGTCCTGACTTTC.